A single sample is the source of the 17 T cell receptor beta chains below, sequenced in a study of response to subunit inactivated influenza vaccine. TCRdb ran MiXCR on the RT-PCR reads and lists one entry per CDR3 protein. This sample yields roughly 710,000 distinct CDR3 sequences, of which 12% to 15% are seen a single time; about 7.6% belongs to the top ten. The source material was PBMCs from blood, sampled roughly 15 days before vaccination. The receptor source for this set is a man aged 45 to 65 who received an inactivated influenza vaccine.

This clonotype was seen a few times. The chain has TRBV4-2 and TRBJ2-5; D tentatively fits TRBD1 or TRBD2 (5 bases each). The CDR3 consists of 16 residues. Deletions cut 2 bases from V and 2 bases from J, with 15 bases between. CDR1 and CDR2 (germline): LGHNA, YNFKEQ. DNA of the CDR3: TGTGCCAGCAGCCAAAGATCTAGGGACGCACAAGAGACCCAGTACTTC. Protein: CASSQRSRDAQETQYF.

The chain recombines TRBV7-6 with TRBJ2-3; no clear D. This CDR3 region has 15 residues. Germline V CDR1 and CDR2: SGHVS, FNYEAQ. The V and J ends lost 2 bases and 0 bases respectively, with 9 bases between them. DNA of the CDR3: TGTGCCAGCAGCTTATCTGTCACTAGCACAGATACGCAGTATTTT. Translating gives CASSLSVTSTDTQYF.

There are a few counts of this clonotype. V gene TRBV7-9 combines with J gene TRBJ1-1; D ambiguous. The CDR3 has 14 amino acids. V was pared by 5 bases and J by 5 bases, with 15 bases between. Germline CDR1 SEHNR, CDR2 FQNEAQ (reference sequence). The CDR3 coding sequence is TGTGCCAGCAGCCCTCCCCCGACCGGGACTGAAGCTTTCTTT. It is translated as CASSPPPTGTEAFF.

This clonotype was detected many times. The chain couples TRBV6-2 or TRBV6-3 to TRBJ2-2; D gene unclear. CDR1 and CDR2 (germline): MNHEY, SVGEGT. Trimming stripped 8 bases from V and 1 base from J, with 5 bases between. The CDR3 has 12 residues. The DNA for the CDR3 is TGTGCCAGCGGCCAGAACACCGGGGAGCTGTTTTTT. Amino acid sequence: CASGQNTGELFF.

This clonotype was picked up a small number of times. The J gene is TRBJ2-2, the V gene TRBV4-3, with 8 bases aligning to TRBD2. Germline V lookup: CDR1 LGHNA, CDR2 YSLEER. Unmatched junction bases numbered 2, after V lost 2 bases and J lost 0 bases. The CDR3 is 16 residues long. The CDR3 region is CASSQPLAANTGELFF. Here the CDR3 DNA reads TGCGCCAGCAGCCAACCACTAGCGGCGAACACCGGGGAGCTGTTTTTT.

V is TRBV15 and J is TRBJ2-5, with 12 bases matching TRBD2. The germline CDR1 and CDR2 sequences are LNHNV and YYDKDF (reference sequence). The CDR3 is 16 amino acids. With 4 bases clipped from V and 4 bases from J, the junction kept 7 bases outside the gene matches. DNA for the CDR3: TGTGCCACCAGCACCCTAGCGGGAGGGAACCGAGAGACCCAGTACTTC. Its translation: CATSTLAGGNRETQYF.

This clonotype was seen many times. The gene calls are TRBV10-3 and TRBJ2-1, with 12 bases aligning to TRBD2. The CDR3 is 18 residues long. Germline CDR1 ENHRY, CDR2 SYGVKD. The V and J ends lost 4 bases and 0 bases, in that order; junction bases with no gene match: 7. The CDR3 sequence is CAISGLSSGGGSYNEQFF. The CDR3 DNA reads as TGTGCCATCAGTGGTTTGTCTAGCGGGGGGGGCTCCTACAATGAGCAGTTCTTC.

This clonotype was recorded at least ten times. This CDR3 is CASRRTSGVYEQFF. For the CDR3, the DNA is TGTGCCAGCAGGCGAACTAGCGGGGTCTATGAGCAGTTCTTC. The rearrangement uses TRBV12-3 or TRBV12-4 and TRBJ2-1, with TRBD2 identical over 10 bases. Trimming at V came to 6 bases and at J to 8 bases, leaving 7 bases not matched to a gene. The CDR3 contains 14 residues.

In its sample, this clonotype was seen a few times. The V and J genes are TRBV30 and TRBJ2-1; D perhaps matches TRBD2 (5 bases). The CDR3 consists of 12 residues. Trimming took 0 bases from V and 8 from J, leaving 8 bases between them. Germline V gene data show CDR1 as GTSNPN and CDR2 as SVGIG (reference sequence). The CDR3 nucleotides read TGTGCCTGGAGTGTACTAGGGTATGAGCAGTTCTTC. It encodes CAWSVLGYEQFF.

This clonotype was counted only a few times. The chain carries TRBV20-1 and TRBJ1-5; no clear D gene. V lost 3 bases, J lost 7 bases, and 13 bases lay in between. Germline V gene data show CDR1 as DFQATT and CDR2 as SNEGSKA (reference sequence). The CDR3 consists of 13 residues. The CDR3 sequence: CSASPEPRQPQHF. The CDR3 nucleotides read TGCAGTGCTAGCCCAGAACCGAGGCAGCCCCAGCATTTT.

This clonotype was picked up a small number of times. CDR3 coding DNA: TGTGCCAGCAGTAATCCGGGGACGGGCCTTTACGAGCAGTACTTC. Its protein product is CASSNPGTGLYEQYF. The chain carries TRBV25-1 and TRBJ2-7, with D possibly being TRBD1 or TRBD2 (5 bases each). V was trimmed by 5 bases and J by 4 bases, leaving 18 bases between them. Germline CDR1 is MGHDK and CDR2 is SYGVNS. The CDR3 contains 15 residues.

The V and J genes are TRBV12-3 or TRBV12-4 and TRBJ2-7; 8 bases agree with TRBD1. J lost 2 bases, V lost 6 bases, and 6 bases had no gene match. The CDR3 covers 14 residues. The DNA for the CDR3 is TGTGCCAGCAGCCCAGGGGGCATGCCCTACGAGCAGTACTTC. It encodes CASSPGGMPYEQYF.

This clonotype has just a few counts. The rearrangement uses TRBV5-1 and TRBJ2-7, with 8 bases aligning to TRBD1. CDR1 is SGHRS and CDR2 is YFSETQ in the germline V gene. CDR3 length: 14 residues. Trimming took 2 bases from V and 1 from J; bases not matched to a gene: 2. CDR3 sequence: CASSLQGESYEQYF. CDR3 in DNA: TGCGCCAGCAGCTTACAGGGGGAATCCTACGAGCAGTACTTC.

This clonotype was seen many times. The chain combines TRBV10-3 with TRBJ2-1; 8 bases fit TRBD1. The junction had 5 bases not matched to a gene; V was cut back by 6 bases and J by 4 bases. The CDR3 extends over 14 amino acids. Looked up from germline, CDR1 is ENHRY and CDR2 is SYGVKD. CDR3 region: CAISQGAAYNEQFF. CDR3 bases: TGTGCCATCAGCCAGGGGGCGGCTTACAATGAGCAGTTCTTC.

This clonotype was detected a few times. V gene TRBV24-1 combines with J gene TRBJ2-1, with 10 positions matching TRBD1. CDR3 length: 16 residues. CDR1 KGHDR and CDR2 SFDVKD come from the germline V gene. V shed 7 bases and J 6 bases; nucleotides not matched to a gene: 11. The CDR3 spells CATRPRGQGSGNEQFF. The CDR3 nucleotides are TGTGCCACCAGGCCCCGGGGACAGGGGAGTGGCAATGAGCAGTTCTTC.

The V call is TRBV11-2, the J call TRBJ2-7, with 9 bases that match TRBD1. Germline assignment: CDR1 SGHAT and CDR2 FQNNGV. The J segment lost 6 bases and the V segment lost 7 bases, leaving 10 bases of the junction unmatched. The CDR3 runs to 14 residues. The CDR3 reads CASTTGTGQGEQYF. As DNA, the CDR3 is TGTGCCAGCACCACCGGGACAGGGCAAGGCGAGCAGTACTTC. Full variable domain (rest looked up from reference TRBV11-2 and TRBJ2-7): EAGVAQSPRYKIIEKRQSVAFWCNPISGHATLYWYQQILGQGPKLLIQFQNNGVVDDSQLPKDRFSAERLKGVDSTLKIQPAKLEDSAVYLCASTTGTGQGEQYFGPGTRLTVT.

This clonotype has a handful of counts. The chain is built from TRBV20-1 and TRBJ2-1; TRBD2 aligns across 8 bases. Germline CDR1 reads DFQATT; CDR2 reads SNEGSKA (reference sequence). V lost 3 bases to trimming and J lost 5 bases; unmatched junction nucleotides: 3. The CDR3 is 13 residues long. CDR3 sequence (DNA): TGCAGTGCTAGTTCGGGGGGGCACAATGAGCAGTTCTTC. It encodes CSASSGGHNEQFF.